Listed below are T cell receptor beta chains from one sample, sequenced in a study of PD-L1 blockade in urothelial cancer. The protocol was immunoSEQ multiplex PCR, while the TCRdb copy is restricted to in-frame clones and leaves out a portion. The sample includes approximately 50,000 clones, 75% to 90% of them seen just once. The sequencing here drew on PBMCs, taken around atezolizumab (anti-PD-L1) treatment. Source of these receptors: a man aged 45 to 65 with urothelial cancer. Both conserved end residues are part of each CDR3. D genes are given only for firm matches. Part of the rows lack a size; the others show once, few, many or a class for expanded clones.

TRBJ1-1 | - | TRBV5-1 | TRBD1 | CASSLEDRQGTEAFF | TGCGCCAGCAGCTTGGAAGATAGACAGGGCACTGAAGCTTTCTTT
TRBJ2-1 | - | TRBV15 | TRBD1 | CATSILDRAYNEQFF | TGTGCCACCAGCATCCTGGACAGGGCATACAATGAGCAGTTCTTC
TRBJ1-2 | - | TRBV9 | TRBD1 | CASSVATTGARGYTF | TGTGCCAGCAGCGTAGCTACGACAGGGGCAAGGGGCTACACCTTC
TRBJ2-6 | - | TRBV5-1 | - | CASSFQFSGANVLTF | TGCGCCAGCAGCTTTCAATTCTCTGGGGCCAACGTCCTGACTTTC
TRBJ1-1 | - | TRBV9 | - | CASSVEGGVDTEAFF | TGTGCCAGCAGCGTAGAAGGGGGTGTGGACACTGAAGCTTTCTTT
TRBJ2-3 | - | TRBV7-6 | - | CASSLGTGFTDTQYF | TGTGCCAGCAGCTTAGGAACCGGTTTCACAGATACGCAGTATTTT
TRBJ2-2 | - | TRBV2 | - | CASSDGTLNTGELFF | TGTGCCAGCAGTGATGGGACTTTAAACACCGGGGAGCTGTTTTTT
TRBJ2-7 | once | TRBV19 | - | CASSPGDPYEQYF | TGTGCCAGTAGTCCAGGGGATCCCTACGAGCAGTACTTC
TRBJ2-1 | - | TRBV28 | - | CASSLAGPLHEQFF | TGTGCCAGCAGTTTAGCGGGGCCTTTGCATGAGCAGTTCTTC
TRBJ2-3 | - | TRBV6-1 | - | CASSALRGYTQYF | TGTGCCAGCAGTGCCCTTAGGGGGTATACGCAGTATTTT
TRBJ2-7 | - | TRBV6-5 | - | CASSYSARYYEQYF | TGTGCCAGCAGTTACTCGGCCAGGTACTACGAGCAGTACTTC
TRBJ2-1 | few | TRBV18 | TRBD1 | CASSPGQGQSRGVNEQFF | TGTGCCAGCTCCCCTGGACAGGGTCAGTCTAGGGGGGTCAATGAGCAGTTCTTC
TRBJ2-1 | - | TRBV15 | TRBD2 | CATSRLAANYNEQFF | TGTGCCACCAGCCGACTAGCGGCCAACTACAATGAGCAGTTCTTC
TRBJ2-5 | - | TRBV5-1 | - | CASSLQGGKQETQYF | TGCGCCAGCAGCTTGCAGGGGGGCAAACAAGAGACCCAGTACTTC
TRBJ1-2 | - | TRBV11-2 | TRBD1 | CASSPPTGEAYGYTF | TGTGCCAGCAGCCCCCCGACAGGGGAAGCATATGGCTACACCTTC
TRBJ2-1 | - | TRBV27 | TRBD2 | CASSLSGEVSYNEQFF | TGTGCCAGCAGTTTAAGCGGGGAGGTCTCCTACAATGAGCAGTTCTTC
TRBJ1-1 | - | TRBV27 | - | CATAKGGGLEAFF | TGTGCCACCGCAAAGGGGGGAGGGCTTGAAGCTTTCTTT
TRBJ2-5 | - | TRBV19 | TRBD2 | CASSPLAVQETQYF | TGTGCCAGTAGCCCGCTAGCGGTACAAGAGACCCAGTACTTC
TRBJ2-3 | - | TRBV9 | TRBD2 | CASSPRRAGGTDTQYF | TGTGCCAGCAGCCCCCGGAGAGCGGGAGGCACAGATACGCAGTATTTT
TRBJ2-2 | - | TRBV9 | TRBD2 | CASSVTSGAGELFF | TGTGCCAGCAGCGTTACTAGCGGTGCTGGGGAGCTGTTTTTT
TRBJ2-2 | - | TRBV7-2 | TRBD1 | CASSQSLRDSDTGELFF | TGTGCCAGCAGCCAATCGCTTAGGGACAGTGACACCGGGGAGCTGTTTTTT
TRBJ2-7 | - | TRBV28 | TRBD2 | CASNSPGIASGSSDEQYF | TGTGCCAGCAACTCCCCCGGCATAGCTAGCGGGAGCTCCGACGAGCAGTACTTC
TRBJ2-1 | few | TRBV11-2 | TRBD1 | CASSKDRSNEQFF | TGTGCCAGCAGCAAGGACAGGTCTAATGAGCAGTTCTTC
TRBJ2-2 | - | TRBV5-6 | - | CASSLAPSGELFF | TGTGCCAGCAGCTTGGCTCCCAGCGGGGAGCTGTTTTTT
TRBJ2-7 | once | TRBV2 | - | CASTVGTPEQYF | TGTGCCAGCACCGTCGGGACTCCGGAGCAGTACTTC
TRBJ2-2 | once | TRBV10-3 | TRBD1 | CAIKGQGDTGELFF | TGTGCCATCAAAGGCCAGGGGGACACCGGGGAGCTGTTTTTT
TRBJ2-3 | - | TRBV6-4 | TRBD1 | CASSEGQGADTQYF | TGTGCCAGCAGTGAGGGACAGGGGGCAGATACGCAGTATTTT
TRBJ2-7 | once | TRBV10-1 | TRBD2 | CASLVAGGYYEQYF | TGCGCCAGCCTTGTAGCGGGAGGTTACTACGAGCAGTACTTC
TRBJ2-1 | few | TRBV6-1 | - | CASSDPGDLYNEQFF | TGTGCCAGCAGTGACCCAGGGGACCTCTACAATGAGCAGTTCTTC
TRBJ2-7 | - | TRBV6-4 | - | CASSDSILSYEQYF | TGTGCCAGCAGTGACTCAATCTTATCTTACGAGCAGTACTTC
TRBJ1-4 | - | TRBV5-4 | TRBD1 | CASSRGTGGTLRNEKLFF | TGTGCCAGCAGCCGGGGGACAGGGGGTACATTAAGGAATGAAAAACTGTTTTTT
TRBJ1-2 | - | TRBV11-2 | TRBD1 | CASSLGQGAGYGYTF | TGTGCCAGCAGCTTGGGACAGGGGGCTGGCTATGGCTACACCTTC
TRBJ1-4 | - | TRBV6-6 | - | CASSYSRGGDPGKLFF | TGTGCCAGCAGTTACTCGAGAGGGGGGGACCCAGGAAAACTGTTTTTT
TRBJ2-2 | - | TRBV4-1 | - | CASSQGSGGRGTGELFF | TGCGCCAGCAGCCAAGGGTCGGGGGGCCGGGGCACCGGGGAGCTGTTTTTT
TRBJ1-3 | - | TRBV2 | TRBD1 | CASRQGAGNTIYF | TGTGCCAGCAGGCAGGGGGCTGGAAACACCATATATTTT
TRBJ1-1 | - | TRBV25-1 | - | CASSAGTPRSTEAFF | TGTGCCAGCAGCGCAGGAACCCCAAGATCCACTGAAGCTTTCTTT
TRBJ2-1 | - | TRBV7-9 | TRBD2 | CASSLGLANEQFF | TGTGCCAGCAGCTTGGGACTAGCGAATGAGCAGTTCTTC
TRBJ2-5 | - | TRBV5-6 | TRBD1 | CASSKTGQETQYF | TGTGCCAGCAGCAAGACAGGGCAAGAGACCCAGTACTTC
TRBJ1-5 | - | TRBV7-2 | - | CASSLDYNSNQPQHF | TGTGCCAGCAGCTTAGACTACAATAGCAATCAGCCCCAGCATTTT
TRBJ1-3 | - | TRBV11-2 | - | CASRQQQTGNTIYF | TGTGCCAGCAGACAACAGCAGACTGGAAACACCATATATTTT
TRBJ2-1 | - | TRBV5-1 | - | CASSERNEQFF | TGCGCCAGCAGCGAGAGGAATGAGCAGTTCTTC
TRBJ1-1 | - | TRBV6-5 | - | CASSYLAGNTEAFF | TGTGCCAGCAGTTACCTGGCAGGGAACACTGAAGCTTTCTTT